A single sample is the source of the 15 T cell receptor beta chains below, sequenced in a study of blood T cell repertoires in COVID-19. Profiling relied on immunoSEQ multiplex PCR, and the TCRdb table lists in-frame clones only, not all of them. The table shows 120,000 to 150,000 clones, with around 87% occurring only once. Source material: peripheral blood. The receptor source for this set is a man older than 75 with acute or convalescent COVID-19.

The sample holds one count of this clone. This chain joins TRBV18 and TRBJ1-3; D remains unclear. V was pared by 3 bases and J by 1 base, with 7 bases between. From germline, CDR1 is KGHSH and CDR2 LQKENI. CDR3 length equals 14 residues. The CDR3 loop is CASSPSRSGNTIYF. CDR3 sequence (DNA): TGTGCCAGCTCACCTTCGAGGTCTGGAAACACCATATATTTT. The entire variable domain, with the rest obtained from reference TRBV18 and TRBJ1-3, is as follows: NAGVMQNPRHLVRRRGQEARLRCSPMKGHSHVYWYRQLPEEGLKFMVYLQKENIIDESGMPKERFSAEFPKEGPSILRIQQVVRGDSAAYFCASSPSRSGNTIYFGEGSWLTVV.

The rearrangement uses TRBV2 and TRBJ1-6, with no clear D. The germline V gene has CDR1 SNHLY and CDR2 FYNNEI. Trimming pared 5 bases from V and 2 bases from J, leaving 16 bases between. This CDR3 spans 17 amino acids. CDR3 in amino acids: CASSPYPGNAYNSPLHF. The CDR3 bases are TGTGCCAGCAGTCCTTATCCGGGTAATGCCTATAATTCACCCCTCCACTTT.

V usage is TRBV27 and J usage is TRBJ1-1; D may be TRBD1 (5 bases). Germline V gene sequence: CDR1 MNHEY, CDR2 SMNVEV (reference sequence). This CDR3 spans 13 amino acids. V was pared by 9 bases and J by 0 bases, with 11 bases between. CDR3 region: CASSTDLNTEAFF. CDR3 DNA sequence: TGTGCCAGTTCGACAGACTTGAACACTGAAGCTTTCTTT.

J is TRBJ1-4 and V is TRBV5-1, with unresolved D. There are 14 residues in the CDR3. With 4 bases removed from V and 4 bases from J, the gap between germline ends came to 11 bases. Germline V gene lookup returns CDR1 SGHRS and CDR2 YFSETQ. The CDR3 here is CASSDINGNEKLFF. CDR3 in DNA: TGCGCCAGCAGCGACATCAATGGTAATGAAAAACTGTTTTTT.

J is TRBJ1-2 and V is TRBV9; 9 bases line up with TRBD1. J was trimmed by 7 bases and V by 3 bases; bases with no gene match: 1. The germline gives CDR1 SGDLS, CDR2 YYNGEE. The CDR3 runs 12 residues. Here the CDR3 DNA reads TGTGCCAGCAGCGAGGGACAGGGTGGCTACACCTTC. Encoded protein: CASSEGQGGYTF. Filled out from reference TRBV9 and TRBJ1-2, the complete variable domain reads DSGVTQTPKHLITATGQRVTLRCSPRSGDLSVYWYQQSLDQGLQFLIQYYNGEERAKGNILERFSAQQFPDLHSELNLSSLELGDSALYFCASSEGQGGYTFGSGTRLTVV.

V usage is TRBV19 and J usage is TRBJ1-4; TRBD1 is a possible D gene (5 bases). The ends were cut back, 3 bases at V and 7 bases at J, with 15 bases in the middle. Germline V gene data show CDR1 as LNHDA and CDR2 as SQIVND (reference sequence). The CDR3 is 15 residues long. The CDR3 DNA sequence: TGTGCCAGTAGTATTCGTTTCGGGGGGTCTGAAAAACTGTTTTTT. Encoded protein: CASSIRFGGSEKLFF. Full variable domain (rest looked up from reference TRBV19 and TRBJ1-4): DGGITQSPKYLFRKEGQNVTLSCEQNLNHDAMYWYRQDPGQGLRLIYYSQIVNDFQKGDIAEGYSVSREKKESFPLTVTSAQKNPTAFYLCASSIRFGGSEKLFFGSGTQLSVL.

The CDR3: CASSFPLDNEQFF. CDR3 nucleotides: TGTGCCAGCAGCTTTCCCTTAGACAATGAGCAGTTCTTC. This chain connects TRBV5-5 to TRBJ2-1; no clear D. This CDR3 contains 13 residues. Deletions cut 2 bases from V and 5 bases from J, with 8 bases between. The germline CDR1 and CDR2 sequences are SGHKS and YYEKEE (reference sequence). The complete variable domain, with remaining parts taken from reference TRBV5-5 and TRBJ2-1, reads DAGVTQSPTHLIKTRGQQVTLRCSPISGHKSVSWYQQVLGQGPQFIFQYYEKEERGRGNFPDRFSARQFPNYSSELNVNALLLGDSALYLCASSFPLDNEQFFGPGTRLTVL.

The chain links TRBV7-2 to TRBJ2-1, with TRBD2 matching over 9 bases. The V gene's germline CDR1 is SGHTA and CDR2 FQGNSA. The length of the CDR3 is 16 residues. The V gene end was trimmed by 0 bases and the J gene end by 7 bases; junction bases not matched to a gene: 7. For the CDR3, the DNA is TGTGCCAGCAGCTTAGCCGCGAGCGGGGGGTTTAATGAGCAGTTCTTC. Translated: CASSLAASGGFNEQFF.

The J gene is TRBJ1-5, the V gene TRBV4-2; possibly TRBD1 for D (6 bases). Germline values: CDR1 LGHNA, CDR2 YNFKEQ. Trimming left V 0 bases short and J 1 base short, with 10 bases between. This CDR3 spans 16 amino acids. The CDR3 DNA reads TGTGCCAGCAGCCAAGAAGGGGGGGCGAGCAATCAGCCCCAGCATTTT. It codes for CASSQEGGASNQPQHF.

This clone was observed many times. The chain carries TRBV27 and TRBJ2-7; unclear D gene. In germline, CDR1 is MNHEY, CDR2 SMNVEV (reference sequence). The CDR3 has 14 residues. V dropped 6 bases and J dropped 2 bases, with 14 bases sitting between them. This CDR3 reads CASSPFLEAYEQYF. DNA for the CDR3: TGTGCCAGCAGCCCTTTTTTAGAAGCCTACGAGCAGTACTTC.

The rearrangement uses TRBV6-6 and TRBJ2-1, with 7 bases fitting TRBD2. Germline values: CDR1 MNHNY, CDR2 SVGAGI (reference sequence). The CDR3 sequence is 14 residues long. J gave up 7 bases and V 2 bases, and 5 bases lay outside the gene matches. This chain's CDR3 is CASSYAGVLNEQFF. CDR3 DNA sequence: TGTGCCAGCAGTTACGCGGGGGTCTTAAATGAGCAGTTCTTC.

V gene TRBV5-1 combines with J gene TRBJ1-2; 7 nucleotides align to TRBD1. V lost 7 bases and J lost 0; bases outside the gene matches: 9. The germline CDR1 and CDR2 sequences are SGHRS and YFSETQ. This CDR3 comprises 15 residues. CDR3 DNA sequence: TGCGCCAGCCACTCTACGGGACAGCCTAACTATGGCTACACCTTC. Protein sequence: CASHSTGQPNYGYTF.

The chain combines TRBV18 with TRBJ2-1; D possibly corresponds to TRBD1 (6 bases). This CDR3 region has 12 residues. The germline V gene encodes CDR1 KGHSH and CDR2 LQKENI. V lost 6 bases to trimming and J lost 15 bases, with 18 bases between them. The CDR3 sequence: CASSQRGDTWFF. CDR3 DNA sequence: TGTGCCAGCTCCCAACGAGGGGACACTTGGTTCTTC.

This chain joins TRBV6-5 and TRBJ2-7; D call uncertain. The CDR3 has 11 amino acids. Germline assignment: CDR1 MNHEY and CDR2 SVGAGI. V was shortened by 6 bases and J by 4 bases, with 7 bases between the two germline ends. The CDR3 loop reads CASSSFYEQYF. The DNA for the CDR3 is TGTGCCAGCAGCTCCTTTTACGAGCAGTACTTC.

The genes are TRBV19 and TRBJ1-1; D remains unclear. V was shortened by 7 bases and J by 3 bases, with 15 bases between the two germline ends. This CDR3 region has 14 residues. Per the germline V gene, CDR1 is LNHDA and CDR2 is SQIVND (reference sequence). The chain's CDR3 is CASNSFSRDTEAFF. The CDR3 nucleotides read TGTGCCAGTAACTCCTTTTCGCGGGACACTGAAGCTTTCTTT.